These 24 T cell receptor beta chains came from one sample sequenced in a study of blood T cells in healthy people across ages. The authors ran a second PCR of about 6 to 11 cycles using a sample-barcoded 5' primer and a J-beta primer mix. Each CDR3 protein is one row after TCRdb ran MiXCR on the 5' RACE reads. The sample includes roughly 2 million distinct CDR3 sequences, just under 50% seen only once; the top ten take more than 2%. Source material: blood. These receptors were collected from a woman aged 40 to 50 in good health.

The chain is built from TRBV6-2 or TRBV6-3 and TRBJ2-7; D call uncertain. Germline loops: CDR1 MNHEY, CDR2 SVGEGT. The CDR3 has 14 residues. V gave up 7 bases and J gave up 7 bases, with 20 bases separating them. CDR3: CASTPRVLMGEQYF. Written as DNA, the CDR3 is TGTGCCAGCACCCCACGGGTCCTAATGGGTGAGCAGTACTTC.

The chain is built from TRBV5-1 and TRBJ2-2; D might be TRBD1 or TRBD2, each matching 6 bases. Germline assignment: CDR1 SGHRS and CDR2 YFSETQ. V dropped 2 bases and J dropped 4 bases, with 15 bases sitting between them. This CDR3 is 16 amino acids long. The CDR3 loop reads CASSLHQGRGTGELFF. In DNA form, the CDR3 reads TGCGCCAGCAGCTTACATCAGGGGCGGGGCACCGGGGAGCTGTTTTTT.

V gene TRBV15 combines with J gene TRBJ2-1; a possible D gene is TRBD2 (5 bases). Germline assignment: CDR1 LNHNV and CDR2 YYDKDF (reference sequence). Trimming took 3 bases from V and 7 from J, leaving 16 bases between them. CDR3 size: 15 residues. The CDR3 sequence is CATSSRGSTGNEQFF. The CDR3 region has the DNA TGTGCCACCAGCAGCAGAGGATCCACGGGAAATGAGCAGTTCTTC.

The genes are TRBV7-2 and TRBJ2-5; 9 nucleotides match TRBD2. V was clipped by 6 bases and J by 2 bases; unmatched bases: 7. CDR1 and CDR2 (germline): SGHTA, FQGNSA. The CDR3 totals 15 residues. CDR3 sequence: CASRKNSGGQETQYF. CDR3 nucleotides: TGTGCCAGCAGAAAAAATAGCGGGGGACAAGAGACCCAGTACTTC.

This clonotype showed up many times. The chain links TRBV5-1 to TRBJ2-7; 11 nucleotides align to TRBD1. V trimming: 3 bases; J trimming: 1 base; junction bases outside the gene matches: 3. The CDR3 is 15 amino acids. The V gene's germline CDR1 is SGHRS and CDR2 YFSETQ. The CDR3 sequence is CASSSGTGGSYEQYF. CDR3 bases: TGCGCCAGCAGCTCCGGGACAGGGGGTTCCTACGAGCAGTACTTC.

V and J are TRBV7-8 and TRBJ2-5; D not resolved. The germline V gene has CDR1 SGHVS and CDR2 FQNEAQ. The CDR3 covers 14 residues. Trimming removed 3 bases from V and 1 base from J, with 9 bases in between. CDR3 sequence (DNA): TGTGCCAGCAGCTTTGTATTTGCCCAAGAGACCCAGTACTTC. Its translation is CASSFVFAQETQYF.

This clonotype was found a few times. J is TRBJ2-5 and V is TRBV7-2, with unresolved D. Trimming pared 3 bases from V and 3 bases from J, leaving 23 bases between. The CDR3 is 18 amino acids. Germline CDR1 is SGHTA and CDR2 is FQGNSA. The CDR3 DNA reads as TGTGCCAGCAGCTTGGCACGTACGCTGAGTGGACGGAAAGAGACCCAGTACTTC. Translation gives CASSLARTLSGRKETQYF.

This clonotype has just a few counts. The gene calls are TRBV5-5 and TRBJ2-5; D unclear. This CDR3 is built from 16 residues. V lost 0 bases and J lost 0, with 12 bases in between. CDR1 and CDR2 from the germline V gene are SGHKS and YYEKEE (reference sequence). In DNA, the CDR3 is TGTGCCAGCAGCTTGGAGGGATTCTGGTACCAAGAGACCCAGTACTTC. Protein: CASSLEGFWYQETQYF.

This chain links TRBV7-2 with TRBJ1-5, with unresolved D. CDR3 length: 16 amino acids. V lost 5 bases to trimming and J lost 0 bases, with 14 bases between them. Per the germline V gene, CDR1 is SGHTA and CDR2 is FQGNSA. CDR3 coding DNA: TGTGCCAGCAGCGCCGCGGCGGACGCTAGCAATCAGCCCCAGCATTTT. The encoded protein is CASSAAADASNQPQHF.

This clonotype was picked up a small number of times. This rearrangement joins TRBV6-1 to TRBJ2-7; D is undetermined. The germline CDR1 and CDR2 sequences are MNHNS and SASEGT. Between the trimmed V and J ends, which lost 6 bases and 0 bases, there was a span of 15 bases. The CDR3 runs to 15 residues. This chain's CDR3 is CASRALRSSSYEQYF. The CDR3 nucleotides read TGTGCCAGCAGAGCATTGCGCTCCAGCTCCTACGAGCAGTACTTC.

This clonotype showed up just a few times. The chain combines TRBV15 with TRBJ2-1, with D uncertain. Germline-derived CDR1 and CDR2 are LNHNV and YYDKDF (reference sequence). This CDR3 is 17 amino acids long. Trimming left V 0 bases short and J 0 bases short, with 12 bases between. CDR3 nucleotides: TGTGCCACCAGCAGAGATAGATCCCAGAGCTCCTACAATGAGCAGTTCTTC. Translating gives CATSRDRSQSSYNEQFF.

The chain has TRBV7-2 and TRBJ2-4; the D gene is possibly TRBD2 (5 bases). The assigned J gene may be wrong: the sequence end matches TRBJ2-7 better. Germline V gene lookup returns CDR1 SGHTA and CDR2 FQGNSA. CDR3 length: 15 residues. In nucleotides, the CDR3 is TGTGCCAGCAGCCCTGTTGAGGGTAGTATGCACGAGCAGTACTTC. It codes for CASSPVEGSMHEQYF.

A remark on this clonotype: A read error may produce the germline difference seen at one junction end. The chain is built from TRBV5-6 and TRBJ2-1; 12 bases map to TRBD2. The CDR3 spans 14 residues. Germline assignment: CDR1 SGHDT and CDR2 YYEEEE. The CDR3 here is CVSSFPSGGAEQFF. CDR3 bases: TGTGTCAGCAGCTTCCCTAGCGGGGGGGCGGAGCAGTTCTTC.

V is TRBV4-2 and J is TRBJ2-1; D call uncertain. The length of the CDR3 is 14 residues. The germline V gene has CDR1 LGHNA and CDR2 YNFKEQ. With 2 bases removed from V and 9 bases from J, the gap between germline ends came to 14 bases. The CDR3 loop reads CASSQTDRIAEQFF. The CDR3 DNA follows: TGTGCCAGCAGCCAAACTGATAGAATTGCTGAGCAGTTCTTC.

The chain carries TRBV10-3 and TRBJ1-6; no clear D gene. CDR1 ENHRY and CDR2 SYGVKD come from the germline V gene. Trimming left V 3 bases short and J 0 bases short, with 12 bases between. This CDR3 is 17 amino acids long. The CDR3 DNA sequence: TGTGCCATCAGTGATGAGCTTGGGAGCTCCTATAATTCACCCCTCCACTTT. This encodes CAISDELGSSYNSPLHF.

The chain links TRBV5-5 to TRBJ1-1; D may be TRBD1 (6 bases). V lost 2 bases to trimming and J lost 5 bases, with 16 bases between them. The CDR3 consists of 15 residues. From germline, CDR1 is SGHKS and CDR2 YYEKEE (reference sequence). The CDR3: CASSFSQGLSTEAFF. In DNA, the CDR3 is TGTGCCAGCAGCTTCAGTCAGGGGTTATCGACTGAAGCTTTCTTT.

The V and J genes are TRBV6-6 and TRBJ2-7; D possibly corresponds to TRBD1 (6 bases). Germline V lookup: CDR1 MNHNY, CDR2 SVGAGI (reference sequence). Trimming shortened V by 2 bases and J by 7 bases, and 18 bases separated the two germline ends. This CDR3 has 15 residues. CDR3 in amino acids: CASSYPDSYNNEQYF. DNA for the CDR3: TGTGCCAGCAGTTACCCGGACAGCTATAACAATGAGCAGTACTTC.

V usage is TRBV7-2 and J usage is TRBJ2-3; no clear D gene. V was pared by 2 bases and J by 1 base, with 10 bases between. This CDR3 is 15 amino acids long. CDR1 is SGHTA and CDR2 is FQGNSA in the germline V gene. CDR3 bases: TGTGCCAGCAGCTTAACGTCAGACCGCACAGATACGCAGTATTTT. Its translation: CASSLTSDRTDTQYF. The full variable domain, in which reference TRBV7-2 and TRBJ2-3 provide the parts outside the CDR3, is GAGVSQSPSNKVTEKGKDVELRCDPISGHTALYWYRQSLGQGLEFLIYFQGNSAPDKSGLPSDRFSAERTGGSVSTLTIQRTQQEDSAVYLCASSLTSDRTDTQYFGPGTRLTVL.

This clonotype appeared a single time. The chain uses TRBV6-1 and TRBJ2-3; 12 bases line up with TRBD2. The ends lost 2 bases at V and 3 bases at J; junction bases unmatched: 12. There are 19 residues in the CDR3. The germline V gene encodes CDR1 MNHNS and CDR2 SASEGT. The CDR3 region has the DNA TGTGCCAGCAGTGAACTGGGCCTAGCGGGGGGGCCCGGGACAGATACGCAGTATTTT. Translated, it gives CASSELGLAGGPGTDTQYF.

The rearrangement uses TRBV5-1 and TRBJ2-5; 10 bases line up with TRBD2. The germline gives CDR1 SGHRS, CDR2 YFSETQ. The ends lost 6 bases at V and 2 bases at J; junction bases unmatched: 4. The CDR3 totals 14 residues. CDR3 coding DNA: TGCGCCAGCAAAGAGCGGGGGGGTCAAGAGACCCAGTACTTC. This gives the protein CASKERGGQETQYF.

Of note for this clonotype: An end of the junction does not agree with germline; a read error may underlie this. The CDR3 coding sequence is TGTGCCAGCACCTCCAGCTCCTACGAGCAGTACTTC. It is translated as CASTSSSYEQYF. The rearrangement uses TRBV5-1 and TRBJ2-7; no reliable D call. There are 12 residues in the CDR3. Germline CDR1 SGHRS, CDR2 YFSETQ. The entire variable domain, with the rest obtained from reference TRBV5-1 and TRBJ2-7, is as follows: KAGVTQTPRYLIKTRGQQVTLSCSPISGHRSVSWYQQTPGQGLQFLFEYFSETQRNKGNFPGRFSGRQFSNSRSEMNVSTLELGDSALYLCASTSSSYEQYFGPGTRLTVT.

The rearrangement joins TRBV20-1 to TRBJ1-1; 8 bases are a match to TRBD1. Germline V lookup: CDR1 DFQATT, CDR2 SNEGSKA (reference sequence). V shed 2 bases and J 4 bases; nucleotides not matched to a gene: 6. This CDR3 has 14 residues. DNA of the CDR3: TGCAGTGCTAGACCCCGACAGGGGTTCACTGAAGCTTTCTTT. Translated: CSARPRQGFTEAFF.

This chain connects TRBV7-6 to TRBJ2-1; TRBD2 agrees at 8 bases. The J call may be wrong; the DNA end is better matched by TRBJ2-7. This CDR3 is 16 amino acids long. CDR1 and CDR2 from the germline V gene are SGHVS and FNYEAQ. CDR3 nucleotide sequence: TGTGCCAGCAGCGCAGGCCGGGAGGGGGGGTACAATGAGCAGTACTTC. Its translation is CASSAGREGGYNEQYF.

The chain has TRBV4-2 and TRBJ2-5; D ambiguous. The end of the DNA fits TRBJ2-7 better, so the J call may be wrong. This CDR3 has 13 residues. In germline, CDR1 is LGHNA, CDR2 YNFKEQ. For the CDR3, the DNA is TGTGCCAGCAGCCAAGATTTCTTTGGCGAGCAGTACTTC. It encodes CASSQDFFGEQYF.